This entry concerns a single T cell receptor beta chain. This CDR3 has 15 residues. The germline gives CDR1 MNHEY, CDR2 SVGAGI. The V end lost 3 bases, the J end lost 0 bases, and 9 bases lay between the germline ends. This specimen comes from a study of beta chain features in type 1 diabetes. Study details: When patients were set against healthy donors, age, gender and cell yields were similar.

TCRB transcripts that were expressed got sequenced, as all of the isolated RNA had been reverse transcribed. Sequencing used immunoSEQ multiplex PCR; TCRdb keeps in-frame clones, though not all of them. In the table there are 900,000 or so clones, 17% of which are singletons. The V gene is TRBV6-5, the J gene TRBJ2-1; D gene ambiguous. Sequencing input: naive CD4+ T cells from blood. The receptor comes from a woman between 18 and 30 years old in good health. CDR3 nucleotide sequence: TGTGCCAGCAGTTATCGCGGAGCCTCCTACAATGAGCAGTTCTTC. Protein product: CASSYRGASYNEQFF.